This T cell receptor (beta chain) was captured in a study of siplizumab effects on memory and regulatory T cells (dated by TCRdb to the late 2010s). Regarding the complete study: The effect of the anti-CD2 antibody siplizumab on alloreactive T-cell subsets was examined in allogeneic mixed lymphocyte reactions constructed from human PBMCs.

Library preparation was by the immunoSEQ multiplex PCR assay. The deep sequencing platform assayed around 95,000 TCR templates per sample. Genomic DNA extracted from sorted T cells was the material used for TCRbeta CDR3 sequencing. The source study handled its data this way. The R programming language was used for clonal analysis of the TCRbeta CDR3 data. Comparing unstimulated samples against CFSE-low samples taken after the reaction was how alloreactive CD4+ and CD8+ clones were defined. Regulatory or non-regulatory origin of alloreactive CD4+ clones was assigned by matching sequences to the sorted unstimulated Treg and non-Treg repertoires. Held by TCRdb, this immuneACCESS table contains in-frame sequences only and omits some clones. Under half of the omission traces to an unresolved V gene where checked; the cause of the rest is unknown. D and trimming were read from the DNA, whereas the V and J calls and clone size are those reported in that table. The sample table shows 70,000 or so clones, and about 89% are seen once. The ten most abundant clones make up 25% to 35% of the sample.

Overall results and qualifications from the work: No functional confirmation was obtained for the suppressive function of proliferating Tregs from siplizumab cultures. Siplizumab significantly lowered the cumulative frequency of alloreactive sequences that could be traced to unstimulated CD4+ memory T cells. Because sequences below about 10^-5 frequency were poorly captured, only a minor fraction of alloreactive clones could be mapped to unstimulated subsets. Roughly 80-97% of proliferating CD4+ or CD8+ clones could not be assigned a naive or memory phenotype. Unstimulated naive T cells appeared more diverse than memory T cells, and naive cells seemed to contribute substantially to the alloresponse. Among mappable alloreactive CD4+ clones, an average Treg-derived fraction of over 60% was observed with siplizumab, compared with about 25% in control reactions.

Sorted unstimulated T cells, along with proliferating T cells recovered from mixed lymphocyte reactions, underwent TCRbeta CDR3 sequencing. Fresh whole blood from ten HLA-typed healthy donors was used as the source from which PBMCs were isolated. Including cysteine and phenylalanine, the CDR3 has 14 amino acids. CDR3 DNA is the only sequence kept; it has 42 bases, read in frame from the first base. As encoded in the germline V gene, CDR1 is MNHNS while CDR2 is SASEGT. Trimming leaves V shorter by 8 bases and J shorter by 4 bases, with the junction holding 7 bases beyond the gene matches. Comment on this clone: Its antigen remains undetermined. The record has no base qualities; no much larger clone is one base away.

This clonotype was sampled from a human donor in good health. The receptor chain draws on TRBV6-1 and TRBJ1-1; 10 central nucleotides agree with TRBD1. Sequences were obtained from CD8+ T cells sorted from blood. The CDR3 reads CASRQGASVTEAFF. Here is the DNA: TGTGCCAGCCGACAGGGGGCGTCGGTCACTGAAGCTTTCTTT.